This TCR beta chain appears in the sequencing data of a study of immune evolution from preneoplasia to lung adenocarcinoma. H&E slides confirmed each diagnosis, reviewed by two pathologists independently. Measured with immunoSEQ multiplex PCR; TCRdb has only the in-frame clones, and not every one. This table holds 5,500 to 7,000 clones, around 79% found once. Material: FFPE adjacent normal lung tissue. The receptor was isolated from a person aged 55-80 years with lung adenocarcinoma.

In DNA, the CDR3 is TGTGCCAGCAGCTTTTCCGGGACAATCTACGAGCAGTACTTC. This codes for CASSFSGTIYEQYF. The chain recombines TRBV7-9 with TRBJ2-7; TRBD1 is a possible D gene (6 bases). Trimming stripped 3 bases from V and 3 bases from J, with 12 bases between. This CDR3 is built from 14 residues. Looked up from germline, CDR1 is SEHNR and CDR2 is FQNEAQ (reference sequence). The whole variable domain, filled in from reference TRBV7-9 and TRBJ2-7, reads DTGVSQNPRHKITKRGQNVTFRCDPISEHNRLYWYRQTLGQGPEFLTYFQNEAQLEKSRLLSDRFSAERPKGSFSTLEIQRTEQGDSAMYLCASSFSGTIYEQYFGPGTRLTVT.